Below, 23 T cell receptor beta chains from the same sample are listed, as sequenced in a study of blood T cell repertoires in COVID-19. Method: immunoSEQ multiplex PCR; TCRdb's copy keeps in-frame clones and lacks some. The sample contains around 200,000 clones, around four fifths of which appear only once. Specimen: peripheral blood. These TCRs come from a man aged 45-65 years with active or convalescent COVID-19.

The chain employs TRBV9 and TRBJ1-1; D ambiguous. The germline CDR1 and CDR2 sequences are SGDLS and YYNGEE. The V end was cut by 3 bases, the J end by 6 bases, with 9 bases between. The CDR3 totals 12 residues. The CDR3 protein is CASSGREPEAFF. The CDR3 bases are TGTGCCAGCAGCGGACGGGAACCTGAAGCTTTCTTT.

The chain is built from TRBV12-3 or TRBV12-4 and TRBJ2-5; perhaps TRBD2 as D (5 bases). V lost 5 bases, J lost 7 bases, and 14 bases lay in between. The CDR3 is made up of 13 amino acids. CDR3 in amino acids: CASSQDREGTQYF. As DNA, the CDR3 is TGTGCCAGCAGTCAAGACCGGGAAGGGACCCAGTACTTC.

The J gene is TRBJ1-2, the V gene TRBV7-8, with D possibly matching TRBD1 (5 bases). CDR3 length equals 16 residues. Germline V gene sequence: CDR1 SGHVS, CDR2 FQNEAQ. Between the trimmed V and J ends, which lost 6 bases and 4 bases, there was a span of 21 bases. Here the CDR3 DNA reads TGTGCCAGCAGTAGTCGCTCTCGGGGGAAGAGCTATGGCTACACCTTC. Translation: CASSSRSRGKSYGYTF. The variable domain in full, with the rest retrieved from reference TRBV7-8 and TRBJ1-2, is GAGVSQSPRYKVAKRGQDVALRCDPISGHVSLFWYQQALGQGPEFLTYFQNEAQLDKSGLPSDRFFAERPEGSVSTLKIQRTQQEDSAVYLCASSSRSRGKSYGYTFGSGTRLTVV.

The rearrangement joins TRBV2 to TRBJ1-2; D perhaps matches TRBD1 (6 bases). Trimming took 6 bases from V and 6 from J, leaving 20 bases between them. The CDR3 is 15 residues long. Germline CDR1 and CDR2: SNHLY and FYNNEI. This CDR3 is CASRAILTGGDGYTF. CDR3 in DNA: TGTGCCAGCAGGGCTATTTTGACAGGAGGAGATGGCTACACCTTC.

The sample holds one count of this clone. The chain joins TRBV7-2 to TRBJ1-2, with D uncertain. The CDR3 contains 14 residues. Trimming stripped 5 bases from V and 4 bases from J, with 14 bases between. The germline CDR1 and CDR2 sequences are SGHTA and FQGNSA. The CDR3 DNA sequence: TGTGCCAGCAGCGAAAGCGGGCGGCCCTATGGCTACACCTTC. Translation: CASSESGRPYGYTF.

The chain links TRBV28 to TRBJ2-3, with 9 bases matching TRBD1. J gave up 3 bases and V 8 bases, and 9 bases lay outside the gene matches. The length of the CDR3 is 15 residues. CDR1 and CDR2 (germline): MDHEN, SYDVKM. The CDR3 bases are TGTGCCAGCTTTAAAAGGGACAGGGAAACAGATACGCAGTATTTT. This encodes CASFKRDRETDTQYF.

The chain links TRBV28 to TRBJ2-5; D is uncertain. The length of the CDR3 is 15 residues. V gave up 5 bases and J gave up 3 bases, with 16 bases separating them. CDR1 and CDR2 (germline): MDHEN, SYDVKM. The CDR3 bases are TGTGCCAGCAGTCCCGGCCAGGTCTGGGAAGAGACCCAGTACTTC. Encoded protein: CASSPGQVWEETQYF. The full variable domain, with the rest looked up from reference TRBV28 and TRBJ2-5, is DVKVTQSSRYLVKRTGEKVFLECVQDMDHENMFWYRQDPGLGLRLIYFSYDVKMKEKGDIPEGYSVSREKKERFSLILESASTNQTSMYLCASSPGQVWEETQYFGPGTRLLVL.

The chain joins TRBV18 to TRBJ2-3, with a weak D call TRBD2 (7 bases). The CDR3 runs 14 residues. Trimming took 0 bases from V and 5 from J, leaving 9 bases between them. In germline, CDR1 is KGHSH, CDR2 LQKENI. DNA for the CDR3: TGTGCCAGCTCACCACCGGGGGGGCAAGATACGCAGTATTTT. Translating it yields CASSPPGGQDTQYF.

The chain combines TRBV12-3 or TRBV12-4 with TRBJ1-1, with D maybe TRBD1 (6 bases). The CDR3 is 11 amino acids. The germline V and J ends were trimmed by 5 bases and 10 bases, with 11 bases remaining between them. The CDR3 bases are TGTGCCAGCAGTAGGGGACAAGGAGCTTTCTTT. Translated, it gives CASSRGQGAFF.

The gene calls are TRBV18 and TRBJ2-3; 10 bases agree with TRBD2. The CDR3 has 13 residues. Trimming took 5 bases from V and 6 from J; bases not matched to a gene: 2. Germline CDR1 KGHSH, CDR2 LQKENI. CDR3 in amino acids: CASSGTSADTQYF. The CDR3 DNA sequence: TGTGCCAGCTCAGGGACTAGCGCGGATACGCAGTATTTT. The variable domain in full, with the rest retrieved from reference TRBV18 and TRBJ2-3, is NAGVMQNPRHLVRRRGQEARLRCSPMKGHSHVYWYRQLPEEGLKFMVYLQKENIIDESGMPKERFSAEFPKEGPSILRIQQVVRGDSAAYFCASSGTSADTQYFGPGTRLTVL.

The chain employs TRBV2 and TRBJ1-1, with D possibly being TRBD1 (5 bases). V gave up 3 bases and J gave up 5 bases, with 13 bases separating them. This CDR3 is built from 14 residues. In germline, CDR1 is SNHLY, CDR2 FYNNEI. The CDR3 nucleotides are TGTGCCAGCAGTGACCACGAAAGGGGAACTGAAGCTTTCTTT. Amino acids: CASSDHERGTEAFF.

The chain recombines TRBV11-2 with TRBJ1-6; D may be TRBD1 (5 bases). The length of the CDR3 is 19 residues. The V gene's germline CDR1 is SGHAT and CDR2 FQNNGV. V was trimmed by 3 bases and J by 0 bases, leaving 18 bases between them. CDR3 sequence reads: CASSFRADSPSSYNSPLHF. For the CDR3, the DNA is TGTGCCAGCAGCTTCAGGGCAGATTCCCCTAGCTCCTATAATTCACCCCTCCACTTT.

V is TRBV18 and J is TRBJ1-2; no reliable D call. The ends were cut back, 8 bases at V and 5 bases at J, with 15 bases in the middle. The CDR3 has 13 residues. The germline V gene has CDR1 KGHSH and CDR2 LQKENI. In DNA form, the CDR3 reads TGTGCCAGCCAGGACGGAGAGGGTTATGGCTACACCTTC. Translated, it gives CASQDGEGYGYTF.

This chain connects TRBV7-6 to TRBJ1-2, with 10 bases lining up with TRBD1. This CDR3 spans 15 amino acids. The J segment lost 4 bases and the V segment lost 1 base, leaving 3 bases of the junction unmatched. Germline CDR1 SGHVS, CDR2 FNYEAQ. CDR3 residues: CASSLGQGARYGYTF. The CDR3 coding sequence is TGTGCCAGCAGCTTAGGACAGGGGGCGCGCTATGGCTACACCTTC.

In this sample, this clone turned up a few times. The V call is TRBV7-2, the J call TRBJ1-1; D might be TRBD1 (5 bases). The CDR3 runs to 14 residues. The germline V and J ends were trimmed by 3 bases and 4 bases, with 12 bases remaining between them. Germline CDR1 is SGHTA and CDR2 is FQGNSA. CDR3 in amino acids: CASSFKGRGTEAFF. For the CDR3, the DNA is TGTGCCAGCAGCTTTAAGGGGAGGGGCACTGAAGCTTTCTTT. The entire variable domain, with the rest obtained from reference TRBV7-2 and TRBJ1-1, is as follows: GAGVSQSPSNKVTEKGKDVELRCDPISGHTALYWYRQSLGQGLEFLIYFQGNSAPDKSGLPSDRFSAERTGGSVSTLTIQRTQQEDSAVYLCASSFKGRGTEAFFGQGTRLTVV.

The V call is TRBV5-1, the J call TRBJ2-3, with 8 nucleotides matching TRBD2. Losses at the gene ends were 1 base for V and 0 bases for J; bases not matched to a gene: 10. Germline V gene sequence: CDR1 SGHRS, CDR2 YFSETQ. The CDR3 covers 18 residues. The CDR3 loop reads CASSLWGGVAGSTDTQYF. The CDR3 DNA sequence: TGCGCCAGCAGCTTGTGGGGGGGCGTAGCGGGGAGCACAGATACGCAGTATTTT.

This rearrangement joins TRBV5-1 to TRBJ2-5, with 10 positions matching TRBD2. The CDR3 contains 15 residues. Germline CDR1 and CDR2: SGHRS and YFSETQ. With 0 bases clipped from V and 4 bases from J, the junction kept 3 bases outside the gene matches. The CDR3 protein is CASSLASGGRETQYF. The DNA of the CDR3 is TGCGCCAGCAGCTTGGCTAGCGGGGGCCGAGAGACCCAGTACTTC. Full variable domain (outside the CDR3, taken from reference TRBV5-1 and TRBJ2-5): KAGVTQTPRYLIKTRGQQVTLSCSPISGHRSVSWYQQTPGQGLQFLFEYFSETQRNKGNFPGRFSGRQFSNSRSEMNVSTLELGDSALYLCASSLASGGRETQYFGPGTRLLVL.

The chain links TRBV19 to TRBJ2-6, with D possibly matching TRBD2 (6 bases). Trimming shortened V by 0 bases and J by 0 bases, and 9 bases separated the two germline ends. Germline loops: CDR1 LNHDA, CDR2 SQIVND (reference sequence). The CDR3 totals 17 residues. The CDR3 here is CASSIEAGRSGANVLTF. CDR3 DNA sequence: TGTGCCAGTAGTATAGAGGCGGGGCGCTCTGGGGCCAACGTCCTGACTTTC.

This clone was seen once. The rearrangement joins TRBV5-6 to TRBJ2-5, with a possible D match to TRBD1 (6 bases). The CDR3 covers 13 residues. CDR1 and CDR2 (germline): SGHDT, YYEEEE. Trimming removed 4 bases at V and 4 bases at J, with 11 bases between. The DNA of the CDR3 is TGTGCCAGCAGCATGGGGGCGCCAGAGACCCAGTACTTC. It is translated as CASSMGAPETQYF.

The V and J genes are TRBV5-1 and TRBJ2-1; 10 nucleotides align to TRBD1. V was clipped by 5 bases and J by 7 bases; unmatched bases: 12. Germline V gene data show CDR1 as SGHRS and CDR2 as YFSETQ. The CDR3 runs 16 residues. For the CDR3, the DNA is TGCGCCAGCAGATCGGATGGGACAGGGGTAGCAAATGAGCAGTTCTTC. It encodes CASRSDGTGVANEQFF.

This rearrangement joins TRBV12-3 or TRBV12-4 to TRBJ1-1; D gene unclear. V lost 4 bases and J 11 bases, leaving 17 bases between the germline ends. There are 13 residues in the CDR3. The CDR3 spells CASSSGPGFEAFF. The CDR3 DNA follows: TGTGCCAGCAGTTCCGGTCCCGGGTTTGAGGCTTTCTTT.

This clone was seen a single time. CDR3 region: CASSLTRGAGVYEQYF. The CDR3 DNA reads as TGCGCCAGCAGCCTGACACGGGGAGCGGGAGTATACGAGCAGTACTTC. This sequence joins TRBV5-1 and TRBJ2-7; 8 nucleotides align to TRBD2. V shed 4 bases and J 4 bases; nucleotides not matched to a gene: 13. CDR3 length: 16 residues. Germline V gene sequence: CDR1 SGHRS, CDR2 YFSETQ.

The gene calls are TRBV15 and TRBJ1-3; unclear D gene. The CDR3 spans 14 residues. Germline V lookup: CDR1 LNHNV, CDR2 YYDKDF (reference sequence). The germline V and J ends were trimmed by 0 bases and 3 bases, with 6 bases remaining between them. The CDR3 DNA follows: TGTGCCACCAGCAGAGAGTCTTTTGGAAACACCATATATTTT. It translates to CATSRESFGNTIYF.